One sample yielded the 22 T cell receptor beta chains listed below, sequenced in a study of blood T cell repertoires in COVID-19. The repertoire was sequenced with immunoSEQ multiplex PCR; TCRdb's copy has only in-frame clones and lacks some. The sample lists 210,000 or so clones, 70% to 90% occurring once. Source material: peripheral blood. The source is a woman in her forties who had recovered from COVID-19.

J is TRBJ2-7 and V is TRBV6-2 or TRBV6-3; D possibly corresponds to TRBD1 (6 bases). The CDR3 is made up of 13 amino acids. V was pared by 5 bases and J by 2 bases, with 10 bases between. Germline V CDR1 and CDR2: MNHEY, SVGEGT. As DNA, the CDR3 is TGTGCCAGCAGTATTACAGGGACCTACGAGCAGTACTTC. Its protein is CASSITGTYEQYF.

The V call is TRBV19, the J call TRBJ1-2; 9 positions agree with TRBD1. This CDR3 is 15 amino acids long. In germline, CDR1 is LNHDA, CDR2 SQIVND (reference sequence). V lost 6 bases to trimming and J lost 3 bases; unmatched junction nucleotides: 8. CDR3 amino acids: CASRTGTGRDYGYTF. The CDR3 region has the DNA TGTGCCAGTAGGACCGGGACAGGGAGGGACTATGGCTACACCTTC.

The chain combines TRBV25-1 with TRBJ1-1; D not resolved. Germline values: CDR1 MGHDK, CDR2 SYGVNS. Trimming shortened V by 4 bases and J by 4 bases, and 13 bases separated the two germline ends. This CDR3 region has 14 residues. This chain's CDR3 is CASSGPGSGTEAFF. The CDR3 bases are TGTGCCAGCAGTGGTCCCGGGTCGGGCACTGAAGCTTTCTTT.

The chain joins TRBV7-6 to TRBJ2-3; 8 positions agree with TRBD2. V shed 4 bases and J 1 base; nucleotides not matched to a gene: 7. Germline values: CDR1 SGHVS, CDR2 FNYEAQ. The CDR3 has 16 amino acids. The CDR3 reads CASSSAGTRGTDTQYF. CDR3 bases: TGTGCCAGCAGCTCAGCCGGGACTAGAGGCACAGATACGCAGTATTTT.

In nucleotides, the CDR3 is TGTGCCAGTAGTCCGCCGGGTGCGGGACTCTCCTACGAGCAGTACTTC. Protein product: CASSPPGAGLSYEQYF. The rearrangement uses TRBV19 and TRBJ2-7; perhaps TRBD2 as D (6 bases). Germline V gene lookup returns CDR1 LNHDA and CDR2 SQIVND (reference sequence). Trimming pared 5 bases from V and 0 bases from J, leaving 17 bases between. This CDR3 region has 16 residues.

V usage is TRBV4-2 and J usage is TRBJ2-1; TRBD2 agrees at 8 bases. The V and J ends lost 4 bases and 3 bases, in that order; junction bases with no gene match: 8. Germline CDR1 is LGHNA and CDR2 is YNFKEQ. CDR3 length equals 16 residues. The CDR3 protein is CASSLIAGRVYNEQFF. CDR3 bases: TGTGCCAGCAGCCTCATAGCGGGAAGGGTCTACAATGAGCAGTTCTTC.

The rearrangement uses TRBV5-6 and TRBJ2-7, with D perhaps TRBD1 (6 bases). The CDR3 has 14 amino acids. V was pared by 6 bases and J by 1 base, with 14 bases between. The germline gives CDR1 SGHDT, CDR2 YYEEEE. CDR3 protein: CASTSGTPSYEQYF. In DNA form, the CDR3 reads TGTGCCAGCACTTCCGGGACACCATCCTACGAGCAGTACTTC.

The gene calls are TRBV19 and TRBJ1-1; 7 nucleotides agree with TRBD1. Germline V gene lookup returns CDR1 LNHDA and CDR2 SQIVND (reference sequence). The CDR3 has 15 amino acids. V gave up 4 bases and J gave up 1 base; unmatched junction bases: 6. The CDR3 is CASSKGDRRNTEAFF. Written as DNA, the CDR3 is TGTGCCAGTAGTAAAGGGGACAGAAGGAACACTGAAGCTTTCTTT.

The rearrangement joins TRBV14 to TRBJ2-7, with 10 nucleotides matching TRBD2. The CDR3 contains 14 residues. CDR1 SGHDN and CDR2 FVKESK come from the germline V gene. J gave up 1 base and V 5 bases, and 2 bases lay outside the gene matches. CDR3 bases: TGTGCCAGCAGCTTAGCGGGGGGTTCCTACGAGCAGTACTTC. It specifies CASSLAGGSYEQYF.

The chain is built from TRBV28 and TRBJ1-4; 7 bases map to TRBD1. The V and J ends lost 5 bases and 4 bases, in that order; junction bases with no gene match: 7. Per germline, CDR1 MDHEN and CDR2 SYDVKM. This CDR3 is 15 amino acids long. The CDR3 nucleotides are TGTGCCAGCAGTAGACAGGGATTTATTAATGAAAAACTGTTTTTT. This encodes CASSRQGFINEKLFF.

V usage is TRBV12-5 and J usage is TRBJ2-5; TRBD2 might be the D (5 bases). Trimming removed 9 bases at V and 4 bases at J, with 18 bases between. Germline-derived CDR1 and CDR2 are LGHNT and FRNRAP. The CDR3 runs 14 residues. The CDR3 protein is CASTPYGGRETQYF. As DNA, the CDR3 is TGTGCTAGCACCCCCTACGGCGGGCGAGAGACCCAGTACTTC.

The CDR3 spells CASSPAGGSFTYEQYF. The CDR3 DNA reads TGTGCCAGCAGTCCGGCGGGGGGGAGTTTTACCTACGAGCAGTACTTC. The chain has TRBV28 and TRBJ2-7, with 9 bases aligning to TRBD2. The CDR3 runs 16 residues. Looked up from germline, CDR1 is MDHEN and CDR2 is SYDVKM. Trimming at V came to 5 bases and at J to 2 bases, leaving 10 bases not matched to a gene.

The chain recombines TRBV29-1 with TRBJ1-3; D gene ambiguous. Trimming cost V 5 bases and J 0 bases, with 14 bases left between them. CDR3 size: 15 residues. Germline V gene sequence: CDR1 SQVTM, CDR2 ANQGSEA. Written as DNA, the CDR3 is TGCAGCGTTACCCGAGACAATAACTCTGGAAACACCATATATTTT. It encodes CSVTRDNNSGNTIYF.

The rearrangement links TRBV28 to TRBJ2-1, with 9 bases aligning to TRBD1. Germline CDR1 MDHEN, CDR2 SYDVKM. J lost 3 bases, V lost 1 base, and 1 base had no gene match. The CDR3 consists of 15 residues. CDR3 loop: CASSLLGQGYNEQFF. The DNA of the CDR3 is TGTGCCAGCAGTTTATTGGGACAGGGCTACAATGAGCAGTTCTTC.

This rearrangement joins TRBV19 to TRBJ2-3, with 12 positions matching TRBD2. Per germline, CDR1 LNHDA and CDR2 SQIVND (reference sequence). V was clipped by 6 bases and J by 1 base; unmatched bases: 5. The CDR3 length is 16 residues. CDR3 in DNA: TGTGCCAGTAGGCCGGGACTAGCGGGTGGCACAGATACGCAGTATTTT. Residues: CASRPGLAGGTDTQYF.

J is TRBJ1-1 and V is TRBV27; 7 bases agree with TRBD1. Losses at the gene ends were 6 bases for V and 0 bases for J; bases not matched to a gene: 4. This CDR3 has 14 residues. In germline, CDR1 is MNHEY, CDR2 SMNVEV (reference sequence). The chain's CDR3 is CASRAGQMNTEAFF. The CDR3 nucleotides read TGTGCCAGCAGGGCGGGACAGATGAACACTGAAGCTTTCTTT.

This clone was found a few times. V is TRBV3-1 (or the pseudogene TRBV3-2) and J is TRBJ2-3; 9 bases fit TRBD2. Germline values: CDR1 LGHDT, CDR2 YNNKEL (reference sequence). This CDR3 has 16 amino acids. With 4 bases clipped from V and 1 base from J, the junction kept 6 bases outside the gene matches. The CDR3 sequence is CASSRTLAGGTDTQYF. The CDR3 DNA is TGTGCCAGCAGCCGAACCTTAGCGGGAGGCACAGATACGCAGTATTTT.

The rearrangement links TRBV27 to TRBJ2-7; TRBD2 matches at 10 bases. Per the germline V gene, CDR1 is MNHEY and CDR2 is SMNVEV (reference sequence). The CDR3 extends over 16 amino acids. The trim removed 5 bases at V and 7 bases at J, leaving 14 bases unmatched. The CDR3 DNA reads TGTGCCAGCAGTCTTCTTAGGGCTAGCGGGAGTGGGGAGCAGTACTTC. Translating it yields CASSLLRASGSGEQYF.

This clone occurred once. The chain links TRBV6-5 to TRBJ2-1; 11 bases are a match to TRBD1. The CDR3 is made up of 15 amino acids. V lost 6 bases, J lost 6 bases, and 7 bases stayed unmatched. Looked up from germline, CDR1 is MNHEY and CDR2 is SVGAGI. The DNA of the CDR3 is TGTGCCAGCAGACGCAGGGACAGGGGGGGCAATGAGCAGTTCTTC. As protein: CASRRRDRGGNEQFF.

This chain uses TRBV7-2 with TRBJ2-7, with D perhaps TRBD2 (5 bases). CDR1 is SGHTA and CDR2 is FQGNSA in the germline V gene. The CDR3 runs to 14 residues. Deletions cut 1 base from V and 7 bases from J, with 14 bases between. CDR3 loop: CASSLGTPPGEQYF. In nucleotides, the CDR3 is TGTGCCAGCAGCTTAGGGACTCCTCCTGGGGAGCAGTACTTC.

This chain connects TRBV9 to TRBJ2-2; D possibly corresponds to TRBD2 (5 bases). The CDR3 runs 15 residues. Trimming removed 0 bases from V and 3 bases from J, with 9 bases in between. CDR1 SGDLS and CDR2 YYNGEE come from the germline V gene. Written as DNA, the CDR3 is TGTGCCAGCAGCGTAGGAGTGGGAGACACCGGGGAGCTGTTTTTT. Residues: CASSVGVGDTGELFF.

This sequence joins TRBV12-2 and TRBJ1-2. TRBV12-2 is shown as a pseudogene. There are 15 residues in the CDR3. This CDR3 is CASRLSEELDYGYTF. The CDR3 DNA reads TGTGCAAGTCGCTTAAGTGAAGAGTTAGACTATGGCTACACCTTC.